This passage covers 4 T cell receptor beta chains from one sample sequenced in a study of cytomegalovirus exposure and HLA in healthy donors. The table came from immunoSEQ multiplex PCR; TCRdb's copy has only in-frame clones and leaves some out. The sample contains approximately 300,000 clones, more than 80% of which appear only once. Sequencing was carried out using PBMCs. Receptor source: a young woman in good health and CMV-seronegative.

The chain links TRBV7-2 to TRBJ2-7, with 12 positions matching TRBD1. Germline V gene data show CDR1 as SGHTA and CDR2 as FQGNSA. After removal of 6 bases from V and 7 bases from J, the junction contained 10 bases not matched to a gene. This CDR3 spans 15 amino acids. CDR3 amino acids: CASRGPGQGAREQYF. The CDR3 nucleotides read TGTGCCAGCAGGGGACCGGGACAGGGGGCGAGGGAGCAGTACTTC.

The chain uses TRBV5-6 and TRBJ2-1; possible D gene TRBD2, 6 bases. The CDR3 is 15 amino acids. V was trimmed by 0 bases and J by 1 base, leaving 8 bases between them. Germline assignment: CDR1 SGHDT and CDR2 YYEEEE. The DNA of the CDR3 is TGTGCCAGCAGCTTGGGAGGAGGGTCCTACAATGAGCAGTTCTTC. Translation: CASSLGGGSYNEQFF.

The genes are TRBV7-3 and TRBJ1-1; perhaps TRBD1 as D (5 bases). Trimming cost V 5 bases and J 7 bases, with 11 bases left between them. The CDR3 runs to 12 residues. The germline V gene encodes CDR1 SGHTA and CDR2 FQGTGA. The CDR3: CASSTLGGEAFF. Here the CDR3 DNA reads TGTGCCAGCAGCACCCTGGGGGGTGAAGCTTTCTTT.

The V call is TRBV4-3, the J call TRBJ2-1; 9 bases map to TRBD2. CDR1 LGHNA and CDR2 YSLEER come from the germline V gene. V lost 0 bases to trimming and J lost 3 bases; unmatched junction nucleotides: 3. This CDR3 comprises 16 residues. CDR3 region: CASSQEVAGVYNEQFF. The CDR3 nucleotides read TGCGCCAGCAGCCAAGAGGTAGCGGGAGTCTACAATGAGCAGTTCTTC.